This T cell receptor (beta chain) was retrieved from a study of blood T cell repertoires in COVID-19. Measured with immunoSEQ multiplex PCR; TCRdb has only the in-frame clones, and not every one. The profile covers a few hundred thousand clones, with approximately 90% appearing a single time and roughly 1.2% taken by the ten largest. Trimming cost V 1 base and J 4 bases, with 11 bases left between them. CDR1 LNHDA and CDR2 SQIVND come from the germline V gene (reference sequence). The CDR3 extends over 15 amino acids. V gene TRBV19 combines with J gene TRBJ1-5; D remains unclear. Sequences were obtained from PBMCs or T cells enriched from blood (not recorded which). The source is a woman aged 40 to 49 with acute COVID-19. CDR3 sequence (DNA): TGTGCCAGTAGTATAGGCTGGGCAGCTAATCAGCCCCAGCATTTT. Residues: CASSIGWAANQPQHF. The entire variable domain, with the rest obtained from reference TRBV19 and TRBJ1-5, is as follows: DGGITQSPKYLFRKEGQNVTLSCEQNLNHDAMYWYRQDPGQGLRLIYYSQIVNDFQKGDIAEGYSVSREKKESFPLTVTSAQKNPTAFYLCASSIGWAANQPQHFGDGTRLSIL.